This TCR beta chain was sequenced in a study of OX40 agonist ivuxolimab in advanced cancers. TCRdb's copy holds only in-frame clones and misses some; the assay was immunoSEQ multiplex PCR. The profile shows about 60,000 clones, approximately 89% of them singletons. Only a few counts were recorded for this clone. Its matching antigen is unknown. V gave up 0 bases and J gave up 1 base, with 8 bases separating them. Germline V gene data show CDR1 as SEHNR and CDR2 as FQNEAQ (reference sequence). This CDR3 contains 15 residues. Study-wide results and limits: No antigen was identified for the clonally expanded peripheral T cells. At doses 0.1 to 3.0 mg/kg, CD4+ and CD8+ clones expanded. On average, a greater number of expanded clones characterised CD8+ T cells relative to CD4+.

The source of this sequence is an adult with an advanced solid tumor such as melanoma, head and neck, liver or kidney cancer. The V call is TRBV7-9, the J call TRBJ2-3; D is undetermined. Sample: CD4+ or CD8+ T cells sorted from blood, taken in a trial of the OX40 agonist ivuxolimab. In DNA, the CDR3 is TGTGCCAGCAGCTTAGCAGGTTTGGGCACAGATACGCAGTATTTT. Residues: CASSLAGLGTDTQYF. Complete variable domain (other parts from reference TRBV7-9 and TRBJ2-3): DTGVSQNPRHKITKRGQNVTFRCDPISEHNRLYWYRQTLGQGPEFLTYFQNEAQLEKSRLLSDRFSAERPKGSFSTLEIQRTEQGDSAMYLCASSLAGLGTDTQYFGPGTRLTVL.